The rows below give T cell receptor beta chains drawn from one sample of a study of control samples from healthy donors and cancer patients. Profiling relied on immunoSEQ multiplex PCR, and the TCRdb table lists in-frame clones only, not all of them. The data show approximately 100,000 clones, about 89% seen once. Sequenced input: blood. These receptors came from a man aged 25 to 45 in good health. CDR3s include the opening cysteine and the closing phenylalanine or tryptophan. D genes are given only for firm matches. The size of a clone is reported for some rows only, either as once, few or many, or as a class for expanded clones.

>TRBD1|TRBV18|TRBJ1-2|.
CASSPTPGQTYTNYGYTF
TGTGCCAGCTCACCAACCCCGGGACAGACCTATACTAACTATGGCTACACCTTC
>TRBD1|TRBV19|TRBJ1-2|many
CASNQLGQVYGYTF
TGTGCCAGTAATCAACTGGGACAGGTTTATGGCTACACCTTC
>.|TRBV5-1|TRBJ2-5|.
CASGLLSGRETQYF
TGCGCCAGCGGACTACTCTCCGGGCGGGAGACCCAGTACTTC
>TRBD1|TRBV18|TRBJ2-1|.
CASSPRDRAHNEQFF
TGTGCCAGCTCACCCCGGGACAGGGCTCACAATGAGCAGTTCTTC
>.|TRBV6-5|TRBJ1-3|.
CASTRFPGNTIYF
TGTGCCAGCACACGTTTCCCTGGAAACACCATATATTTT
>TRBD1|TRBV7-9|TRBJ1-4|.
CASSSTGASHPNEKLFF
TGTGCCAGCAGCTCGACAGGGGCCTCACACCCTAATGAAAAACTGTTTTTT
>TRBD1|TRBV24-1|TRBJ1-2|once
CATRGQGLEGYTF
TGTGCCACCCGTGGACAGGGGCTGGAGGGCTACACCTTC
>.|TRBV6-5|TRBJ1-4|.
CASSYSLGTSEKLFF
TGTGCCAGCAGTTACTCGTTGGGGACTAGTGAAAAACTGTTTTTT
>TRBD1|TRBV29-1|TRBJ2-7|.
CSALGDSHYEQYF
TGCAGCGCTTTGGGGGACAGCCATTACGAGCAGTACTTC
>TRBD1|TRBV10-3|TRBJ2-2|.
CAIMQGDTGELFF
TGTGCCATCATGCAGGGGGACACCGGGGAGCTGTTTTTT
>TRBD2|TRBV7-8|TRBJ2-7|few
CASREEPSGGYEQYF
TGTGCCAGCAGGGAAGAACCTAGCGGGGGCTACGAGCAGTACTTC